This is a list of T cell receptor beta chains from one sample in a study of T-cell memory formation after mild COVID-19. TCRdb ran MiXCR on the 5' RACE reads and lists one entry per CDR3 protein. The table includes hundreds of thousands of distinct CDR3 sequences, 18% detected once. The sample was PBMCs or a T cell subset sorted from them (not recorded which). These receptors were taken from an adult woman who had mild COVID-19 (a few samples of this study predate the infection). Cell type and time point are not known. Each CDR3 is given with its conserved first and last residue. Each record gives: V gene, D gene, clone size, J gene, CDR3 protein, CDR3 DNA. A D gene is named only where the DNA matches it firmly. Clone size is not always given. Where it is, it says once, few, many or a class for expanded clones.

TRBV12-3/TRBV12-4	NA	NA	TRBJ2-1	CASRMASRYNEQFF	TGTGCCAGCAGAATGGCTAGCAGATACAATGAGCAGTTCTTC
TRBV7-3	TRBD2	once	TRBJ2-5	CASSLSGGPLGETQYF	TGTGCCAGCAGCTTATCGGGGGGGCCTTTAGGGGAGACCCAGTACTTC
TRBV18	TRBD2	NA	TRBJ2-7	CASSPIAGESEQYF	TGTGCCAGCTCTCCCATAGCGGGAGAGAGCGAGCAGTACTTC
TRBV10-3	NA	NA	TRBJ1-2	CAISESEMRYGYTF	TGTGCCATCAGTGAGTCGGAAATGCGGTATGGCTACACCTTC
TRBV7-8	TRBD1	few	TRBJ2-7	CASNQGAPYEQYF	TGTGCCAGCAACCAGGGGGCTCCCTACGAGCAGTACTTC
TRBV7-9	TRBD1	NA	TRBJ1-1	CAYRGKHTEAFF	TGTGCGTACAGGGGGAAGCACACTGAAGCTTTCTTT
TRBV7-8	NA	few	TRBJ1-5	CASSLGFEPQHF	TGTGCCAGCAGCTTAGGGTTTGAGCCCCAGCATTTT
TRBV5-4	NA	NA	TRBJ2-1	CASSPITSISYNEQFF	TGTGCCAGCAGCCCAATCACTAGTATTTCCTACAATGAGCAGTTCTTC
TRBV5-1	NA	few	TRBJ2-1	CASMIWGSTIDEQFF	TGCGCCAGCATGATATGGGGTTCGACAATTGATGAGCAGTTCTTC
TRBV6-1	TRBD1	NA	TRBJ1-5	CASSAPRQGAYQPQHF	TGTGCCAGCAGTGCCCCCAGACAGGGGGCTTATCAGCCCCAGCATTTT
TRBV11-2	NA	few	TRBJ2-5	CASSLGGGTEETQYF	TGTGCCAGCAGCTTAGGGGGGGGCACGGAAGAGACCCAGTACTTC
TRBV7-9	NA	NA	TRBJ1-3	CASSLGEVSPGNTIYF	TGTGCCAGCAGCTTAGGGGAGGTCAGTCCTGGAAACACCATATATTTT
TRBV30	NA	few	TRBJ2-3	CARSRPSTDTQYF	TGTGCTCGTTCCAGGCCTAGCACAGATACGCAGTATTTT
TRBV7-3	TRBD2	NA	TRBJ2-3	CASSNSHGGVLLHTDTQYF	TGTGCCAGCAGTAATTCCCACGGGGGGGTCCTTCTACACACAGATACGCAGTATTTT
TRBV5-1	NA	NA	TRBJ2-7	CASSPRDQGEQYF	TGCGCCAGCAGCCCCCGGGACCAAGGCGAGCAGTACTTC
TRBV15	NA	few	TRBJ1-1	CATSRPIKNTEAFF	TGTGCCACCAGTCGGCCGATTAAGAACACTGAAGCTTTCTTT
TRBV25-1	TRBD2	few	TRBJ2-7	CASSGEAGALYF	TGTGCCAGCAGTGGAGAAGCGGGAGCACTCTACTTC
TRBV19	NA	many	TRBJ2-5	CASGDRRGRETQYF	TGTGCCAGTGGGGACAGACGGGGGAGAGAGACCCAGTACTTC
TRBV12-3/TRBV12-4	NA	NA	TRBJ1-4	CASSFGRGANEKLFF	TGTGCCAGCAGTTTCGGCAGGGGTGCTAATGAAAAACTGTTTTTT
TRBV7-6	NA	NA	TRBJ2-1	CASSLGTGPRYNEQFF	TGTGCCAGCAGCTTAGGCACAGGTCCACGATACAATGAGCAGTTCTTC
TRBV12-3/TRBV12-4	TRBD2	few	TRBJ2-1	CASSWASGRNEQFF	TGTGCCAGCAGTTGGGCTAGCGGGCGCAATGAGCAGTTCTTC
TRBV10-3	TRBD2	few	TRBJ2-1	CAISGGLAGGPRNEQFF	TGTGCCATCAGTGGGGGACTAGCGGGAGGGCCGAGGAATGAGCAGTTCTTC
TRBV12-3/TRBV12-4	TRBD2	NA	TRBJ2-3	CASSWGTSGGTDTQYF	TGTGCCAGCAGTTGGGGGACTAGCGGGGGAACAGATACGCAGTATTTT
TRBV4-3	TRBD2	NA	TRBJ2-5	CASSQGPGTIGETQYF	TGCGCCAGCAGCCAAGGACCTGGGACTATCGGGGAGACCCAGTACTTC
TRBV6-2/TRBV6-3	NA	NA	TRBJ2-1	CASSSESYNEQFF	TGTGCCAGCAGTAGCGAATCCTACAATGAGCAGTTCTTC
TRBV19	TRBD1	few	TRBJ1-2	CASSSRQGNYGYTF	TGTGCCAGTAGTTCCCGACAGGGAAACTATGGCTACACCTTC
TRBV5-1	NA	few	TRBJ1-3	CASSLGSGSGNTIYF	TGCGCCAGCAGCTTGGGGTCAGGCTCTGGAAACACCATATATTTT
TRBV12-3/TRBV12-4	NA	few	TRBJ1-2	CASSLGTLRNYGYTF	TGTGCCAGCAGTTTAGGGACACTGAGGAACTATGGCTACACCTTC
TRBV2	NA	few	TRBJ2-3	CASNSEGSTRNTDTQYF	TGTGCCAGCAACTCCGAAGGCTCAACTAGAAACACAGATACGCAGTATTTT
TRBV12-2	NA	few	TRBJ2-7	CASRLEVVLYEQYF	TGTGCAAGTCGCCTAGAGGTGGTCCTGTACGAGCAGTACTTC
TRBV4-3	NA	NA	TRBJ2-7	CASSQEPVVRGGEQYF	TGCGCCAGCAGCCAAGAGCCAGTGGTGCGGGGAGGCGAGCAGTACTTC
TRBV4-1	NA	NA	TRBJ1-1	CASTLTTSTEAFF	TGCGCCAGCACTCTTACTACCAGCACTGAAGCTTTCTTT
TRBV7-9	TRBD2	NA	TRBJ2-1	CASSHDTTSGRANEQFF	TGTGCCAGCAGCCACGATACGACTAGCGGGAGGGCGAATGAGCAGTTCTTC
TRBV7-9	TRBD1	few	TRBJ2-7	CASSRDRASSYEQYF	TGTGCCAGCAGCCGAGACAGGGCTTCCTCCTACGAGCAGTACTTC
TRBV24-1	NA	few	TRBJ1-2	CATRGDDGANYGYTF	TGTGCCACCAGGGGGGACGATGGAGCTAACTATGGCTACACCTTC
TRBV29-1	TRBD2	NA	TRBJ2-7	CSVDFGGTSGGAYEQYF	TGCAGCGTTGACTTTGGAGGGACTAGCGGGGGGGCCTACGAGCAGTACTTC
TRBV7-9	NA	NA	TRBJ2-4	CASSSTVAKNIQYF	TGTGCCAGCAGCTCGACAGTAGCCAAAAACATTCAGTACTTC
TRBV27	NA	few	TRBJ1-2	CASSLTQGITDGYTF	TGTGCCAGCAGCCTAACCCAGGGGATAACGGATGGCTACACCTTC
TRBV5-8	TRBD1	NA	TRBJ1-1	CASSLVETGITEAFF	TGTGCCAGCAGCTTAGTTGAGACAGGGATCACTGAAGCTTTCTTT
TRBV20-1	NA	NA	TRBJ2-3	CSATNRRDSTDTQYF	TGCAGTGCTACAAACAGGCGTGATAGCACAGATACGCAGTATTTT
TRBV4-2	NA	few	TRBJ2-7	CASSQVGVAGADEQYF	TGTGCCAGCAGCCAAGTTGGGGTCGCCGGGGCCGACGAGCAGTACTTC
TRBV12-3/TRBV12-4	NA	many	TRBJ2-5	CASSLGSGQETQYF	TGTGCCAGCAGTTTGGGGTCAGGCCAAGAGACCCAGTACTTC
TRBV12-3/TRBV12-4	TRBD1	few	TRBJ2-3	CASRPGGSYADTQYF	TGTGCCAGCAGACCAGGGGGCTCTTACGCAGATACGCAGTATTTT
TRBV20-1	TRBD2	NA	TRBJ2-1	CSARDGGGRANEQFF	TGCAGTGCTAGAGATGGCGGCGGGAGGGCCAATGAGCAGTTCTTC
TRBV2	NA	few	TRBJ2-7	CASNRDSSYEQYF	TGTGCCAGCAATCGGGATTCCTCCTACGAGCAGTACTTC
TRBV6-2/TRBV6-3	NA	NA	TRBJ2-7	CASKPGTPSYEQYF	TGTGCCAGCAAACCCGGGACCCCGTCCTACGAGCAGTACTTC
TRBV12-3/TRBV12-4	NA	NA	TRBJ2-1	CASSLQRSSYNEQFF	TGTGCCAGCAGTTTACAGCGGAGCTCCTACAATGAGCAGTTCTTC
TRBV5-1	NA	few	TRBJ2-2	CASSLGSEIGGELFF	TGCGCCAGCAGCTTGGGTTCAGAGATCGGCGGGGAGCTGTTTTTT